What follows are 19 T cell receptor beta chains derived from one specimen sequenced in a study of shared T cell receptors in the human thymus. The assay was immunoSEQ multiplex PCR, and TCRdb's table has in-frame clones only and misses some. The data show about 380,000 clones, around 93% seen once. Material: thymocytes. The receptors come from a human donor.

This clone was picked up a small number of times. This chain connects TRBV9 to TRBJ2-1; tentative D call: TRBD2 (6 bases). V gave up 0 bases and J gave up 1 base, with 20 bases separating them. CDR3 length: 19 amino acids. Germline V gene data show CDR1 as SGDLS and CDR2 as YYNGEE. CDR3 in amino acids: CASSVGALGSGWSYNEQFF. The CDR3 DNA follows: TGTGCCAGCAGCGTAGGTGCCCTCGGTAGCGGATGGTCCTACAATGAGCAGTTCTTC.

This chain links TRBV29-1 with TRBJ2-2, with D possibly being TRBD2 (6 bases). Germline CDR1 is SQVTM and CDR2 is ANQGSEA. The CDR3 runs to 14 residues. Trimming left V 4 bases short and J 1 base short, with 10 bases between. In DNA form, the CDR3 reads TGCAGCGTTGTCCGGGAGAGGAACACCGGGGAGCTGTTTTTT. This sequence encodes CSVVRERNTGELFF.

A few counts support this clone. This sequence joins TRBV7-4 and TRBJ1-1, with D tentatively TRBD1 (5 bases). Trimming pared 1 base from V and 1 base from J, leaving 10 bases between. CDR3 length: 15 amino acids. Germline CDR1 SGHVT, CDR2 SQSDAQ. The chain's CDR3 is CASSLGPTGNTEAFF. DNA for the CDR3: TGTGCCAGCAGCTTAGGTCCTACAGGGAACACTGAAGCTTTCTTT.

The chain recombines TRBV18 with TRBJ1-4; TRBD1 aligns across 11 bases. The CDR3 extends over 17 amino acids. Per the germline V gene, CDR1 is KGHSH and CDR2 is LQKENI. V lost 4 bases to trimming and J lost 8 bases; unmatched junction nucleotides: 12. The CDR3 sequence: CASSLDRGREELEKLFF. The CDR3 coding sequence is TGTGCCAGCTCACTGGACAGGGGGCGCGAAGAGCTCGAAAAACTGTTTTTT.

The chain uses TRBV27 and TRBJ1-2, with D possibly TRBD1 on 5 matching bases. CDR1 MNHEY and CDR2 SMNVEV come from the germline V gene (reference sequence). V lost 5 bases and J lost 1, with 11 bases in between. CDR3 length equals 14 residues. The CDR3 coding sequence is TGTGCCAGCAGTGGGGGGGGGAGTAACTATGGCTACACCTTC. Translating it yields CASSGGGSNYGYTF.

This chain joins TRBV11-2 and TRBJ2-7; D might be TRBD2 (5 bases). With 4 bases removed from V and 0 bases from J, the gap between germline ends came to 10 bases. Germline-derived CDR1 and CDR2 are SGHAT and FQNNGV. CDR3 length equals 14 residues. The CDR3 region has the DNA TGTGCCAGCAGCTCCCAAGGGAGCTCCTACGAGCAGTACTTC. This translates into CASSSQGSSYEQYF.

The V and J genes are TRBV6-5 and TRBJ1-5, with D possibly TRBD1 on 5 matching bases. The germline V gene encodes CDR1 MNHEY and CDR2 SVGAGI. V was pared by 0 bases and J by 0 bases, with 9 bases between. The CDR3 length is 16 residues. CDR3 sequence: CASSYSGQGSNQPQHF. CDR3 sequence (DNA): TGTGCCAGCAGTTACTCCGGCCAGGGTAGCAATCAGCCCCAGCATTTT.

In this sample, this clone turned up a few times. This chain links TRBV7-3 with TRBJ2-3; the match to TRBD2 covers 11 bases. Germline V gives CDR1 SGHTA, CDR2 FQGTGA. The CDR3 totals 18 residues. The trim removed 4 bases at V and 8 bases at J, leaving 17 bases unmatched. In DNA, the CDR3 is TGTGCCAGCAGCTCAAATGAATTACTAGCGGGAGATGTCGGTACGCAGTATTTT. It encodes CASSSNELLAGDVGTQYF. The full variable domain, completed using reference TRBV7-3 and TRBJ2-3, is GAGVSQTPSNKVTEKGKYVELRCDPISGHTALYWYRQSLGQGPEFLIYFQGTGAADDSGLPNDRFFAVRPEGSVSTLKIQRTERGDSAVYLCASSSNELLAGDVGTQYFGPGTRLTVL.

This chain links TRBV18 with TRBJ2-2, with TRBD2 identical over 10 bases. The V and J ends lost 3 bases and 0 bases, in that order; junction bases with no gene match: 7. Germline V gene sequence: CDR1 KGHSH, CDR2 LQKENI. The CDR3 runs 18 residues. The DNA of the CDR3 is TGTGCCAGCTCACCCCTTCCTAGCGGGGGAACGAACACCGGGGAGCTGTTTTTT. This codes for CASSPLPSGGTNTGELFF.

The chain has TRBV7-2 and TRBJ1-4, with D unclear. Per the germline V gene, CDR1 is SGHTA and CDR2 is FQGNSA. V was pared by 4 bases and J by 0 bases, with 15 bases between. The CDR3 contains 17 residues. Here the CDR3 DNA reads TGTGCCAGCAGCTCGCCAGGACCTATTGCAACTAATGAAAAACTGTTTTTT. Translated: CASSSPGPIATNEKLFF.

CDR3 sequence reads: CASSPEWGGGYEQYF. CDR3 DNA: TGTGCCAGCAGCCCCGAGTGGGGGGGCGGTTACGAGCAGTACTTC. The chain is built from TRBV11-2 and TRBJ2-7, with D possibly being TRBD2 (7 bases). Germline-derived CDR1 and CDR2 are SGHAT and FQNNGV. V was pared by 5 bases and J by 4 bases, with 18 bases between. The CDR3 has 15 residues. The whole variable domain, filled in from reference TRBV11-2 and TRBJ2-7, reads EAGVAQSPRYKIIEKRQSVAFWCNPISGHATLYWYQQILGQGPKLLIQFQNNGVVDDSQLPKDRFSAERLKGVDSTLKIQPAKLEDSAVYLCASSPEWGGGYEQYFGPGTRLTVT.

This clone came up once. The chain links TRBV28 to TRBJ1-2; TRBD1 aligns across 8 bases. There are 15 residues in the CDR3. Germline-derived CDR1 and CDR2 are MDHEN and SYDVKM. V lost 3 bases, J lost 2 bases, and 5 bases stayed unmatched. The CDR3 sequence is CASSLLGTGNYGYTF. The CDR3 region has the DNA TGTGCCAGCAGTTTGCTCGGGACAGGAAACTATGGCTACACCTTC.

The V call is TRBV15, the J call TRBJ2-3; TRBD1 aligns across 10 bases. The V and J ends lost 7 bases and 0 bases, in that order; junction bases with no gene match: 4. Germline values: CDR1 LNHNV, CDR2 YYDKDF (reference sequence). The length of the CDR3 is 15 residues. CDR3 DNA: TGTGCCACCACCTCGGGACAGGGGAGCACAGATACGCAGTATTTT. This sequence encodes CATTSGQGSTDTQYF.

This clone was recorded once. At one end, the junction sequence differs from germline, possibly due to a read error. V gene TRBV4-3 combines with J gene TRBJ2-1; no clear D gene. Germline lookup yields CDR1 LGHNA and CDR2 YSLEER. The CDR3 is 17 amino acids. The CDR3 protein is CASGQATLIFSYNEQFF. The CDR3 coding sequence is TGCGCCAGCGGCCAAGCTACGCTAATCTTCTCCTACAATGAGCAGTTCTTC.

CDR3 nucleotide sequence: TGTGCCATCAGATTAGCGGGAGAAGACTACGAGCAGTACTTC. It translates to CAIRLAGEDYEQYF. This rearrangement joins TRBV28 to TRBJ2-7, with TRBD2 matching over 9 bases. The CDR3 has 14 amino acids. J gave up 3 bases and V 10 bases, and 10 bases lay outside the gene matches. The germline V gene has CDR1 MDHEN and CDR2 SYDVKM.

A single count supports this clone. The chain is built from TRBV9 and TRBJ1-2, with no clear D. V lost 0 bases and J lost 4, with 10 bases in between. The V gene's germline CDR1 is SGDLS and CDR2 YYNGEE. CDR3 length: 14 amino acids. CDR3 in amino acids: CASSVGYCPYGYTF. DNA of the CDR3: TGTGCCAGCAGCGTAGGGTACTGCCCCTATGGCTACACCTTC.

This chain joins TRBV25-1 and TRBJ2-5; 7 bases match TRBD2. CDR1 and CDR2 (germline): MGHDK, SYGVNS. V gave up 5 bases and J gave up 5 bases; unmatched junction bases: 20. The CDR3 length is 18 residues. In DNA, the CDR3 is TGTGCCAGCAGTTTCCGGGAGGTCGGGCGATCGTGCAGGGAGACCCAGTACTTC. It translates to CASSFREVGRSCRETQYF.

The DNA of the CDR3 is TGTGCCAGCAGCATCGACGAAAACAGGGGTGGAAATCAGCCCCAGCATTTT. It encodes CASSIDENRGGNQPQHF. The chain links TRBV7-9 to TRBJ1-5, with 7 nucleotides matching TRBD1. Germline trimming cut 5 bases from V and 4 bases from J; bases unmatched to any gene: 14. Germline V lookup: CDR1 SEHNR, CDR2 FQNEAQ (reference sequence). This CDR3 is built from 17 residues.

The chain couples TRBV5-6 to TRBJ1-2, with D perhaps TRBD1 (6 bases). V lost 3 bases and J lost 4, with 13 bases in between. Germline V gene data show CDR1 as SGHDT and CDR2 as YYEEEE. The CDR3 has 14 residues. DNA of the CDR3: TGTGCCAGCAGCTCTCACGGGGGGCGCTATGGCTACACCTTC. Protein: CASSSHGGRYGYTF.